The T cell receptor beta chain described here comes from a study of cytomegalovirus exposure and HLA in healthy donors. PCR used 60 Vbeta primers and 13 Jbeta primers. The assay was immunoSEQ multiplex PCR, and TCRdb's table has in-frame clones only and misses some. The sample data list 65,000 to 80,000 clones. Trimming removed 8 bases from V and 5 bases from J, with 13 bases in between. This CDR3 contains 12 residues. Germline V gene data show CDR1 as MDHEN and CDR2 as SYDVKM. The sample consisted of PBMCs. This clonotype was obtained from a man aged 25 to 45 in good health and CMV-seronegative. The V and J genes are TRBV28 and TRBJ2-7, with D tentatively TRBD1 (6 bases). CDR3 sequence reads: CASRTAGDEQYF. The CDR3 nucleotides are TGTGCCAGCCGGACCGCAGGGGACGAGCAGTACTTC.